This record covers a single T cell receptor beta chain. Its antigen remains unknown. The time point here: baseline pretreatment blood. Treatment denoted: 15 Gy SBRT to primary tumor, nephrectomy 4 weeks later. After SBRT, blood was collected at 2 and 4 weeks, plus baseline. Clones were read by immunoSEQ multiplex PCR, and TCRdb kept only the in-frame ones, dropping some. The top ten hold roughly 4% of the sample, which has about 150,000 clones, 88% seen once. The CDR3 is 14 amino acids. The V end lost 4 bases, the J end lost 0 bases, and 8 bases lay between the germline ends. The V gene's germline CDR1 is SGHRS and CDR2 YFSETQ. This sample is drawn from a study of radiation and T cells in renal cell carcinoma. Study at large: Nephrectomy followed 15 Gy stereotactic body radiation by 4 weeks. Study-wide results and caveats: Without pretreatment biopsies, baseline tumor clonotype presence was undetermined.

This rearrangement joins TRBV5-1 to TRBJ2-1; no reliable D call. The sequencing used blood, collected from a patient whose treatment included radiotherapy and nephrectomy. This clonotype was obtained from a woman in her seventies with renal cell carcinoma. This chain's CDR3 is CASSPVTSYNEQFF. The CDR3 bases are TGCGCCAGCAGCCCTGTCACCTCCTACAATGAGCAGTTCTTC.